The rows below give T cell receptor beta chains drawn from one sample of a study of CD8 T cells in ankylosing spondylitis. MiXCR was run by TCRdb on the 5' RACE reads, yielding one entry per CDR3 protein. Among 350,000 to 550,000 distinct CDR3 sequences listed, 25% to 30% were seen once. The sequenced sample was blood, either unsorted or a sorted T cell fraction (not recorded which). The receptor source for this set is a male donor with ankylosing spondylitis. The CDR3 runs from the conserved cysteine through the conserved F or W. The D gene is left open where the match is weak. Not all rows give a size; the values are once, few, many and, for expanded clones, a class.

few,TRBJ1-5,.,TRBV7-2,CASSEQGPGSNQPQHF,TGTGCCAGCAGCGAACAAGGGCCCGGTAGCAATCAGCCCCAGCATTTT
.,TRBJ1-1,.,TRBV12-3/TRBV12-4,CASSGQQGTEAFF,TGTGCCAGCAGTGGACAACAGGGAACTGAAGCTTTCTTT
.,TRBJ2-2,.,TRBV5-4,CASGIGANTGELFF,TGTGCCAGCGGCATTGGGGCGAACACCGGGGAGCTGTTTTTT
.,TRBJ1-4,.,TRBV12-3/TRBV12-4,CASSLGRTATNEKLFF,TGTGCCAGCAGTTTGGGCAGGACTGCAACTAATGAAAAACTGTTTTTT
.,TRBJ2-3,.,TRBV27,CASSAGTLRTDTQYF,TGTGCCAGCAGTGCCGGGACGCTCCGCACAGATACGCAGTATTTT
few,TRBJ2-3,TRBD2,TRBV3-1,CASSQLAGGPGDTQYF,TGTGCCAGCAGCCAACTAGCGGGAGGCCCGGGAGATACGCAGTATTTT
.,TRBJ2-5,.,TRBV24-1,CATSDPGQLETQYF,TGTGCCACCAGTGATCCTGGACAGTTGGAGACCCAGTACTTC
.,TRBJ2-6,.,TRBV29-1,CSVVDTGANVLTF,TGCAGCGTTGTCGACACTGGGGCCAACGTCCTGACTTTC
.,TRBJ2-7,TRBD1,TRBV7-9,CASSLSSGQVTYEQYF,TGTGCCAGCAGCTTGAGCTCGGGACAGGTAACCTACGAGCAGTACTTC
few,TRBJ2-5,TRBD1,TRBV5-1,CASSERQGVQETQYF,TGCGCCAGCAGCGAGAGACAGGGAGTGCAAGAGACCCAGTACTTC
few,TRBJ2-1,TRBD1,TRBV24-1,CATQGQVGNEQFF,TGTGCCACGCAGGGACAGGTAGGGAATGAGCAGTTCTTC
.,TRBJ1-4,TRBD1,TRBV28,CASSLAGQETTNEKLFF,TGTGCCAGCAGTTTAGCGGGACAGGAGACAACTAATGAAAAACTGTTTTTT
.,TRBJ2-1,.,TRBV5-1,CASNSVNEQFF,TGCGCCAGCAATTCGGTCAATGAGCAGTTCTTC
.,TRBJ1-1,.,TRBV7-9,CASSFKVRTEAFF,TGTGCCAGCAGCTTCAAAGTTCGCACTGAAGCTTTCTTT
many,TRBJ2-7,.,TRBV24-1,CATRKTYEQYF,TGTGCCACACGGAAGACCTACGAGCAGTACTTC
.,TRBJ2-1,TRBD2,TRBV7-2,CASSTSGGVEQFF,TGTGCCAGCTCGACTAGCGGGGGTGTTGAGCAGTTCTTC
.,TRBJ2-3,TRBD2,TRBV7-8,CASSLGLAVRTDTQYF,TGTGCCAGCAGCTTAGGCCTAGCGGTACGCACAGATACGCAGTATTTT
few,TRBJ1-2,.,TRBV6-6,CASSYDTNYGYTF,TGTGCCAGCAGTTACGACACTAACTATGGCTACACCTTC
few,TRBJ1-5,.,TRBV28,CASSGEGQPQHF,TGTGCCAGCAGTGGGGAGGGTCAGCCCCAGCATTTT
once,TRBJ2-1,.,TRBV6-2/TRBV6-3,CASSSNRPSALSSYNEQFF,TGTGCCAGCAGTTCTAACCGGCCTAGCGCGCTGAGCTCCTACAATGAGCAGTTCTTC
.,TRBJ2-3,TRBD2,TRBV20-1,CSAHLAGAPDTQYF,TGCAGTGCTCATCTAGCGGGGGCCCCAGATACGCAGTATTTT
few,TRBJ2-1,.,TRBV7-2,CASSLDRISLNEQFF,TGTGCCAGCAGCTTAGATAGGATCTCCCTCAATGAGCAGTTCTTC
.,TRBJ1-4,TRBD1,TRBV20-1,CSANSAGGEKLFF,TGCAGTGCTAACTCGGCAGGGGGGGAAAAACTGTTTTTT
few,TRBJ2-3,TRBD2,TRBV29-1,CSVVRLAGGPGTQYF,TGCAGCGTTGTGAGGCTAGCGGGAGGACCGGGTACGCAGTATTTT
many,TRBJ1-1,.,TRBV7-2,CASSLVGGDTEAFF,TGTGCCAGCAGCTTAGTGGGCGGGGACACTGAAGCTTTCTTT
few,TRBJ1-2,.,TRBV6-4,CASSDSSHNGYTF,TGTGCCAGCAGTGACTCGAGTCATAACGGCTACACCTTC
.,TRBJ2-3,.,TRBV15,CATSRGPGETDTQYF,TGTGCCACCAGCAGAGGGCCAGGGGAGACAGATACGCAGTATTTT
.,TRBJ1-1,.,TRBV24-1,CASRASGAKNTEAFF,TGTGCCAGCCGCGCGTCGGGGGCCAAGAACACTGAAGCTTTCTTT
few,TRBJ1-5,TRBD1,TRBV12-3/TRBV12-4,CASSLGSGGTQPQHF,TGTGCCAGCAGTTTAGGGTCAGGGGGCACACAGCCCCAGCATTTT
.,TRBJ1-6,.,TRBV28,CATKSPKEFSGDNSPLHF,TGTGCCACCAAGTCTCCTAAGGAGTTTTCGGGGGATAATTCACCCCTCCACTTT
few,TRBJ2-1,TRBD2,TRBV20-1,CSARLAGRDEQFF,TGCAGTGCTAGACTAGCGGGAAGGGATGAGCAGTTCTTC
few,TRBJ1-2,.,TRBV3-1,CASSQTRQNGYTF,TGTGCCAGCAGTCAGACTCGTCAAAATGGCTACACCTTC